Listed below are T cell receptor beta chains from one sample, sequenced in a study of radiotherapy plus CTLA-4 blockade in lung cancer. Assay used: immunoSEQ multiplex PCR; TCRdb lists only in-frame clones, some missing. The sample contains 13,000 or so clones, about 88% of which appear only once. The sequencing here drew on peripheral blood, taken from a patient treated with radiotherapy plus ipilimumab. The receptors stem from a human donor with non-small cell lung cancer that progressed on radiotherapy plus ipilimumab. CDR3s include the opening cysteine and the closing phenylalanine or tryptophan. The D gene is left open where the match is weak. The listing skips clone size in some rows; elsewhere it reads once, few, many or a size class.

D gene: NA; V gene: TRBV5-1; clone size: NA; J gene: TRBJ2-3; CDR3 protein: CASSFWGASTDTQYF; CDR3 DNA: TGCGCCAGCAGCTTTTGGGGCGCGAGCACAGATACGCAGTATTTT
D gene: TRBD1; V gene: TRBV7-2; clone size: large; J gene: TRBJ1-4; CDR3 protein: CASSQGALTNEKLFF; CDR3 DNA: TGTGCCAGCAGCCAGGGGGCACTAACTAATGAAAAACTGTTTTTT
D gene: NA; V gene: TRBV19; clone size: NA; J gene: TRBJ1-6; CDR3 protein: CASSMFSYNSPLHF; CDR3 DNA: TGTGCCAGTAGTATGTTCTCCTATAATTCACCCCTCCACTTT
D gene: NA; V gene: TRBV11-3; clone size: NA; J gene: TRBJ2-3; CDR3 protein: CASSSGLQADTQYF; CDR3 DNA: TGTGCCAGCAGCTCAGGCCTACAGGCAGATACGCAGTATTTT
D gene: NA; V gene: TRBV2; clone size: NA; J gene: TRBJ1-2; CDR3 protein: CASKSSGTLYGYTF; CDR3 DNA: TGTGCCAGCAAATCTTCCGGGACGCTCTATGGCTACACCTTC
D gene: NA; V gene: TRBV11-2; clone size: NA; J gene: TRBJ1-3; CDR3 protein: CASRPLRGRPGNTIYF; CDR3 DNA: TGTGCCAGCAGACCCCTGAGGGGTCGACCTGGAAACACCATATATTTT
D gene: NA; V gene: TRBV19; clone size: NA; J gene: TRBJ1-5; CDR3 protein: CASSMMWGRGSGNQPQHF; CDR3 DNA: TGTGCCAGTAGTATGATGTGGGGGCGGGGGAGTGGCAATCAGCCCCAGCATTTT
D gene: NA; V gene: TRBV10-1; clone size: NA; J gene: TRBJ1-1; CDR3 protein: CASSEYRDLNTEAFF; CDR3 DNA: TGCGCCAGCAGTGAGTATCGAGACCTGAACACTGAAGCTTTCTTT
D gene: TRBD1; V gene: TRBV11-2; clone size: NA; J gene: TRBJ1-1; CDR3 protein: CASSIQGAGTEAFF; CDR3 DNA: TGTGCCAGCAGCATACAGGGGGCTGGGACTGAAGCTTTCTTT
D gene: NA; V gene: TRBV29-1; clone size: NA; J gene: TRBJ1-2; CDR3 protein: CSAGRDAGFGGYTF; CDR3 DNA: TGCAGCGCTGGCCGGGACGCTGGTTTCGGTGGCTACACCTTC
D gene: TRBD2; V gene: TRBV7-2; clone size: NA; J gene: TRBJ2-3; CDR3 protein: CASSPQVAGFTDTQYF; CDR3 DNA: TGTGCCAGCAGCCCCCAGGTAGCGGGGTTCACAGATACGCAGTATTTT
D gene: NA; V gene: TRBV18; clone size: NA; J gene: TRBJ2-1; CDR3 protein: CASSPPDWGDWRQFF; CDR3 DNA: TGTGCCAGCTCACCACCGGACTGGGGCGACTGGCGGCAGTTCTTC
D gene: NA; V gene: TRBV6-1; clone size: few; J gene: TRBJ1-2; CDR3 protein: CASSEVLRQANYGYTF; CDR3 DNA: TGTGCCAGCAGTGAGGTTTTACGACAGGCTAACTATGGCTACACCTTC
D gene: NA; V gene: TRBV19; clone size: NA; J gene: TRBJ1-2; CDR3 protein: CASSIGGRAPWNGYTF; CDR3 DNA: TGTGCCAGTAGTATAGGGGGTAGGGCACCCTGGAATGGCTACACCTTC
D gene: NA; V gene: TRBV5-1; clone size: NA; J gene: TRBJ2-2; CDR3 protein: CASSLFPGPGELFF; CDR3 DNA: TGCGCCAGCAGCTTGTTTCCGGGTCCCGGGGAGCTGTTTTTT
D gene: NA; V gene: TRBV5-1; clone size: NA; J gene: TRBJ2-6; CDR3 protein: CASSLTTGANVLTF; CDR3 DNA: TGCGCCAGCAGCTTGACCACGGGGGCCAACGTCCTGACTTTC
D gene: TRBD1; V gene: TRBV6-5; clone size: NA; J gene: TRBJ1-2; CDR3 protein: CASSYGQGAGYGYTF; CDR3 DNA: TGTGCCAGCAGTTACGGGCAGGGGGCCGGCTATGGCTACACCTTC
D gene: TRBD1; V gene: TRBV11-2; clone size: NA; J gene: TRBJ1-4; CDR3 protein: CASSSGTGASEKLFF; CDR3 DNA: TGTGCCAGCAGCTCTGGGACAGGGGCGTCTGAAAAACTGTTTTTT
D gene: NA; V gene: TRBV4-1; clone size: NA; J gene: TRBJ1-2; CDR3 protein: CASSPDPHRDYGYTF; CDR3 DNA: TGCGCCAGCAGCCCGGATCCTCACAGAGACTATGGCTACACCTTC
D gene: NA; V gene: TRBV7-3; clone size: NA; J gene: TRBJ1-3; CDR3 protein: CASREDTSGNTIYF; CDR3 DNA: TGTGCCAGCAGAGAGGACACCTCTGGAAACACCATATATTTT
D gene: NA; V gene: TRBV6-1; clone size: NA; J gene: TRBJ1-5; CDR3 protein: CASSHDLGQPQHF; CDR3 DNA: TGTGCCAGCAGCCATGACTTGGGCCAGCCCCAGCATTTT
D gene: NA; V gene: TRBV6-6; clone size: NA; J gene: TRBJ1-1; CDR3 protein: CASSYGGGTEAFF; CDR3 DNA: TGTGCCAGCAGTTACGGGGGGGGCACTGAAGCTTTCTTT
D gene: NA; V gene: TRBV9; clone size: NA; J gene: TRBJ2-7; CDR3 protein: CASSVVGQGSEQYF; CDR3 DNA: TGTGCCAGCAGCGTAGTGGGGCAGGGTAGCGAGCAGTACTTC
D gene: NA; V gene: TRBV2; clone size: NA; J gene: TRBJ2-2; CDR3 protein: CATRTGIHTGELFF; CDR3 DNA: TGTGCCACAAGAACAGGGATCCACACCGGGGAGCTGTTTTTT
D gene: TRBD1; V gene: TRBV6-1; clone size: NA; J gene: TRBJ1-2; CDR3 protein: CASSEGTGPLRYTF; CDR3 DNA: TGTGCCAGCAGTGAGGGGACAGGGCCCCTACGCTACACCTTC
D gene: TRBD2; V gene: TRBV5-1; clone size: NA; J gene: TRBJ2-2; CDR3 protein: CASSQSFGTSGGELFF; CDR3 DNA: TGCGCCAGCAGTCAGAGTTTCGGGACTAGTGGCGGGGAGCTGTTTTTT
D gene: TRBD1; V gene: TRBV5-6; clone size: NA; J gene: TRBJ1-2; CDR3 protein: CASSSRTGVDYGYTF; CDR3 DNA: TGTGCCAGCAGCTCACGGACAGGGGTGGACTATGGCTACACCTTC
D gene: TRBD2; V gene: TRBV4-1; clone size: NA; J gene: TRBJ2-4; CDR3 protein: CASSQPSGGLDTNIQYF; CDR3 DNA: TGCGCCAGCAGCCAACCTAGCGGCGGTCTGGATACAAACATTCAGTACTTC
D gene: TRBD1; V gene: TRBV27; clone size: NA; J gene: TRBJ2-1; CDR3 protein: CASSLGGQGANEQFF; CDR3 DNA: TGTGCCAGCAGTTTAGGAGGACAGGGGGCTAATGAGCAGTTCTTC
D gene: TRBD1; V gene: TRBV28; clone size: NA; J gene: TRBJ1-5; CDR3 protein: CASRRQGGQPQHF; CDR3 DNA: TGTGCCAGCAGAAGACAGGGCGGTCAGCCCCAGCATTTT
D gene: NA; V gene: TRBV14; clone size: NA; J gene: TRBJ2-2; CDR3 protein: CASSPPGRANTGELFF; CDR3 DNA: TGTGCCAGCAGCCCCCCTGGCAGGGCGAACACCGGGGAGCTGTTTTTT
D gene: TRBD1; V gene: TRBV9; clone size: NA; J gene: TRBJ1-4; CDR3 protein: CASSPHQGASEKLFF; CDR3 DNA: TGTGCCAGCAGCCCTCACCAGGGGGCGTCTGAAAAACTGTTTTTT